This TCR beta chain is from a study of T cell responses to AZD1222 COVID-19 vaccine. Using immunoSEQ multiplex PCR, the repertoire was profiled, and TCRdb retains in-frame clones only, with some absent. The sample carries some 180,000 clones, 80% to 95% recorded once. The V end lost 3 bases, the J end lost 2 bases, and 4 bases lay between the germline ends. The germline V gene has CDR1 ENHRY and CDR2 SYGVKD. CDR3 length: 12 residues. The chain is built from TRBV10-3 and TRBJ1-2, with D uncertain. The sequencing used peripheral blood, collected on day 0 of AZD1222 vaccination. The receptor comes from an adult in good health. The CDR3 DNA sequence: TGTGCCATCAGTGAACGAAACTATGGCTACACCTTC. Protein: CAISERNYGYTF.